These 31 T cell receptor beta chains came from one sample sequenced in a study of T cell responses to AZD1222 COVID-19 vaccine. Clones were read by immunoSEQ multiplex PCR, and TCRdb kept only the in-frame ones, dropping some. This table holds around 150,000 clones, roughly 92% found once. Sequencing used peripheral blood, obtained on day 0 of AZD1222 vaccination. The receptors here all came from an adult in good health.

This chain uses TRBV28 with TRBJ1-5; possibly TRBD1 for D (6 bases). Per the germline V gene, CDR1 is MDHEN and CDR2 is SYDVKM. V was clipped by 6 bases and J by 3 bases, with 15 bases between them. The CDR3 consists of 15 residues. CDR3 coding DNA: TGTGCCAGCAGGAAACAGGGAATCGACAATCAGCCCCAGCATTTT. Residues: CASRKQGIDNQPQHF.

The genes are TRBV5-4 and TRBJ2-5; D gene uncertain. V shed 2 bases and J shed 0 bases, with 14 bases lying between them. This CDR3 comprises 16 residues. CDR1 is SGHNT, CDR2 YYREEE, per germline (reference sequence). The CDR3 loop reads CASSLGYKEYQETQYF. CDR3 in DNA: TGTGCCAGCAGCTTAGGTTATAAGGAGTACCAAGAGACCCAGTACTTC. Full variable domain (rest looked up from reference TRBV5-4 and TRBJ2-5): ETGVTQSPTHLIKTRGQQVTLRCSSQSGHNTVSWYQQALGQGPQFIFQYYREEENGRGNFPPRFSGLQFPNYSSELNVNALELDDSALYLCASSLGYKEYQETQYFGPGTRLLVL.

J is TRBJ1-2 and V is TRBV19; 9 bases line up with TRBD1. Germline trimming cut 7 bases from V and 8 bases from J; bases unmatched to any gene: 8. The CDR3 is 13 residues long. The germline CDR1 and CDR2 sequences are LNHDA and SQIVND (reference sequence). The CDR3: CASTRTGDVGYTF. For the CDR3, the DNA is TGTGCCAGTACCCGGACAGGGGATGTGGGCTACACCTTC.

V usage is TRBV3-1 (or the pseudogene TRBV3-2) and J usage is TRBJ1-6; unclear D gene. The germline V gene encodes CDR1 LGHDT and CDR2 YNNKEL (reference sequence). The CDR3 runs 14 residues. V shed 3 bases and J shed 9 bases, with 12 bases lying between them. The CDR3 sequence is CASSQAAAGSPLHF. The CDR3 DNA is TGTGCCAGCAGCCAGGCGGCAGCTGGTTCACCCCTCCACTTT.

This sequence joins TRBV14 and TRBJ1-1, with 7 nucleotides matching TRBD1. The CDR3 runs 17 residues. CDR1 and CDR2 (germline): SGHDN, FVKESK. The ends lost 0 bases at V and 0 bases at J; junction bases unmatched: 7. The CDR3 reads CASSQETLGQVNTEAFF. CDR3 nucleotides: TGTGCCAGCAGCCAAGAGACTCTTGGACAGGTGAACACTGAAGCTTTCTTT.

CDR3 sequence reads: CASSTRDRPGTEAFF. CDR3 sequence (DNA): TGTGCCAGCAGCACCCGGGACAGGCCGGGCACTGAAGCTTTCTTT. This sequence joins TRBV13 and TRBJ1-1; TRBD1 aligns across 8 bases. After removal of 5 bases from V and 4 bases from J, the junction contained 9 bases not matched to a gene. The CDR3 loop spans 15 amino acids. Germline CDR1 is PRHDT and CDR2 is FYEKMQ (reference sequence).

This sequence joins TRBV28 and TRBJ2-3; D ambiguous. In germline, CDR1 is MDHEN, CDR2 SYDVKM. This CDR3 has 15 amino acids. The V end lost 1 base, the J end lost 3 bases, and 11 bases lay between the germline ends. CDR3 amino acids: CASSLYSANTDTQYF. In DNA form, the CDR3 reads TGTGCCAGCAGTTTATACTCGGCGAATACAGATACGCAGTATTTT.

The rearrangement uses TRBV6-5 and TRBJ2-5; maybe TRBD2 (5 bases). CDR3 length: 11 residues. Trimming took 8 bases from V and 2 from J, leaving 6 bases between them. The germline CDR1 and CDR2 sequences are MNHEY and SVGAGI. The CDR3 nucleotides are TGTGCCAGCGGACTGCAAGAGACCCAGTACTTC. Protein sequence: CASGLQETQYF.

V is TRBV10-3 and J is TRBJ2-7; TRBD2 agrees at 11 bases. The CDR3 has 14 residues. Per germline, CDR1 ENHRY and CDR2 SYGVKD. The J segment lost 4 bases and the V segment lost 5 bases, leaving 4 bases of the junction unmatched. DNA for the CDR3: TGTGCCATCAGTTCCGGGACTAGCGGTTACGAGCAGTACTTC. Its translation: CAISSGTSGYEQYF.

The chain couples TRBV5-8 to TRBJ1-4; 10 nucleotides agree with TRBD1. Germline V gives CDR1 SGHTS, CDR2 YDEGEE. The trim removed 3 bases at V and 0 bases at J, leaving 5 bases unmatched. The CDR3 covers 17 residues. CDR3 sequence reads: CASSSRQGAATNEKLFF. CDR3 sequence (DNA): TGTGCCAGCAGCTCGAGACAGGGGGCGGCAACTAATGAAAAACTGTTTTTT.

This chain uses TRBV28 with TRBJ2-2; TRBD1 agrees at 8 bases. Germline-derived CDR1 and CDR2 are MDHEN and SYDVKM. The CDR3 is 14 residues long. V lost 5 bases to trimming and J lost 7 bases; unmatched junction nucleotides: 6. DNA for the CDR3: TGTGCCAGCAGTATGTCAGGGGGCATCGGGGAGCTGTTTTTT. Amino acids: CASSMSGGIGELFF.

This chain uses TRBV7-9 with TRBJ2-5; D is unresolved. Between the trimmed V and J ends, which lost 0 bases and 5 bases, there was a span of 22 bases. CDR3 length: 18 residues. From germline, CDR1 is SEHNR and CDR2 FQNEAQ (reference sequence). CDR3 region: CASSLAVRILPDPETQYF. CDR3 coding DNA: TGTGCCAGCAGCTTAGCGGTCCGGATCCTCCCTGATCCCGAGACCCAGTACTTC.

This clone was observed a single time. V gene TRBV2 combines with J gene TRBJ1-1; the D is unclear. The V gene's germline CDR1 is SNHLY and CDR2 FYNNEI. V lost 9 bases, J lost 2 bases, and 7 bases lay in between. The CDR3 has 11 amino acids. In nucleotides, the CDR3 is TGTGCCAGACAGTTAAACACTGAAGCTTTCTTT. It specifies CARQLNTEAFF.

V and J are TRBV10-3 and TRBJ2-7, with TRBD2 identical over 9 bases. CDR3 length equals 15 residues. CDR1 is ENHRY, CDR2 SYGVKD, per germline. V lost 8 bases to trimming and J lost 0 bases; unmatched junction nucleotides: 8. Here the CDR3 reads CAISISGSNSYEQYF. Here the CDR3 DNA reads TGTGCCATCTCAATTAGCGGGAGTAACTCCTACGAGCAGTACTTC.

V and J are TRBV18 and TRBJ1-1, with D uncertain. Germline CDR1 and CDR2: KGHSH and LQKENI. Trimming cost V 3 bases and J 8 bases, with 13 bases left between them. This CDR3 has 13 residues. DNA for the CDR3: TGTGCCAGCTCACCGCAGGATCGCGGCGAAGCTTTCTTT. Its protein product is CASSPQDRGEAFF.

The J gene is TRBJ2-3, the V gene TRBV28; 10 positions agree with TRBD1. CDR1 MDHEN and CDR2 SYDVKM come from the germline V gene. The V and J ends lost 6 bases and 2 bases, in that order; junction bases with no gene match: 5. This CDR3 is built from 15 residues. The CDR3 nucleotides read TGTGCCAGCAGCCTGGGACAGGGGATCACAGATACGCAGTATTTT. Encoded protein: CASSLGQGITDTQYF.

The chain links TRBV6-5 to TRBJ1-5; 7 nucleotides agree with TRBD1. The CDR3 is 15 amino acids. The V gene's germline CDR1 is MNHEY and CDR2 SVGAGI. V trimming: 2 bases; J trimming: 11 bases; junction bases outside the gene matches: 12. CDR3 coding DNA: TGTGCCAGCAGTTACCGACAGGGTCGGGTAGAGACCCAGCATTTT. This sequence encodes CASSYRQGRVETQHF.

The chain joins TRBV28 to TRBJ1-5, with D hard to call. Germline V CDR1 and CDR2: MDHEN, SYDVKM. The CDR3 covers 13 residues. Trimming took 9 bases from V and 4 from J, leaving 13 bases between them. Written as DNA, the CDR3 is TGTGCCAGTACTCCCCCCTGGAATCAGCCCCAGCATTTT. Translation: CASTPPWNQPQHF. Based on the CDR3 plus reference TRBV28 and TRBJ1-5, the full variable domain is DVKVTQSSRYLVKRTGEKVFLECVQDMDHENMFWYRQDPGLGLRLIYFSYDVKMKEKGDIPEGYSVSREKKERFSLILESASTNQTSMYLCASTPPWNQPQHFGDGTRLSIL.

The CDR3 DNA is TGTGCCAGCAGAAATTCTGGAAACACCATATATTTT. Its protein product is CASRNSGNTIYF. The chain joins TRBV7-9 to TRBJ1-3; no firm D call. Germline assignment: CDR1 SEHNR and CDR2 FQNEAQ (reference sequence). V lost 6 bases to trimming and J lost 1 base, with 4 bases between them. The CDR3 runs to 12 residues.

J is TRBJ2-3 and V is TRBV4-1, with 9 nucleotides matching TRBD2. From germline, CDR1 is MGHRA and CDR2 YSYEKL. V was pared by 3 bases and J by 0 bases, with 10 bases of the junction left unmatched. This CDR3 comprises 18 residues. The CDR3 spells CASSHWSLREGSTDTQYF. The CDR3 DNA sequence: TGCGCCAGCAGCCACTGGAGTTTGCGGGAGGGTAGCACAGATACGCAGTATTTT.

The chain joins TRBV5-1 to TRBJ2-3; D gene uncertain. The V and J ends lost 4 bases and 1 base respectively, with 4 bases between them. The CDR3 sequence is 12 residues long. The V gene's germline CDR1 is SGHRS and CDR2 YFSETQ. CDR3 residues: CASSKGTDTQYF. The CDR3 nucleotides are TGCGCCAGCAGCAAGGGCACAGATACGCAGTATTTT.

CDR3: CASSGSWTQYF. Here the CDR3 DNA reads TGTGCCAGCAGTGGTAGTTGGACCCAGTACTTC. This chain connects TRBV25-1 to TRBJ2-5, with D hard to call. V was trimmed by 4 bases and J by 7 bases, leaving 7 bases between them. The CDR3 is made up of 11 amino acids. Per germline, CDR1 MGHDK and CDR2 SYGVNS. The full variable domain, its missing parts supplied by reference TRBV25-1 and TRBJ2-5, is EADIYQTPRYLVIGTGKKITLECSQTMGHDKMYWYQQDPGMELHLIHYSYGVNSTEKGDLSSESTVSRIRTEHFPLTLESARPSHTSQYLCASSGSWTQYFGPGTRLLVL.

This chain joins TRBV6-5 and TRBJ1-6; tentatively, D is TRBD1 (5 bases). Trimming pared 2 bases from V and 5 bases from J, leaving 10 bases between. Germline CDR1 is MNHEY and CDR2 is SVGAGI. This CDR3 contains 15 residues. The CDR3 here is CASSYEGAHNSPLHF. In nucleotides, the CDR3 is TGTGCCAGCAGTTACGAAGGGGCCCATAATTCACCCCTCCACTTT.

The rearrangement links TRBV2 to TRBJ2-1; 8 bases map to TRBD1. Germline assignment: CDR1 SNHLY and CDR2 FYNNEI. This CDR3 is 13 amino acids long. The V gene end was trimmed by 7 bases and the J gene end by 6 bases; junction bases not matched to a gene: 5. The CDR3 nucleotides read TGTGCCAGCACGAAAGACAGGGGCAATGAGCAGTTCTTC. This codes for CASTKDRGNEQFF.

This clone was counted a single time. This chain joins TRBV12-3 or TRBV12-4 and TRBJ1-2; D unclear. This CDR3 has 12 residues. Deletions cut 6 bases from V and 6 bases from J, with 11 bases between. DNA of the CDR3: TGTGCCAGCAGCCCCGGTATGGATGGCTACACCTTC. It is translated as CASSPGMDGYTF.

The rearrangement uses TRBV7-2 and TRBJ1-1; D is unresolved. The CDR3 has 13 residues. Trimming left V 4 bases short and J 4 bases short, with 10 bases between. In germline, CDR1 is SGHTA, CDR2 FQGNSA. CDR3: CASSSGVITEAFF. CDR3 coding DNA: TGTGCCAGCAGCTCCGGGGTGATCACTGAAGCTTTCTTT.

The chain links TRBV29-1 to TRBJ2-7; perhaps TRBD2 as D (5 bases). V dropped 6 bases and J dropped 2 bases, with 11 bases sitting between them. Germline-derived CDR1 and CDR2 are SQVTM and ANQGSEA. The CDR3 is 12 amino acids. As DNA, the CDR3 is TGCAGCGTGTCGGACGGGACCTACGAGCAGTACTTC. It specifies CSVSDGTYEQYF.

In its sample, this clone was seen a few times. The rearrangement links TRBV6-1 to TRBJ2-2; 8 bases are shared with TRBD2. This CDR3 spans 17 amino acids. CDR1 is MNHNS and CDR2 is SASEGT in the germline V gene. Trimming took 2 bases from V and 4 from J; bases not matched to a gene: 9. The CDR3 coding sequence is TGTGCCAGCAGTGAAAAACTAGCGGATAAACCCACCGGGGAGCTGTTTTTT. It codes for CASSEKLADKPTGELFF.

This chain links TRBV5-1 with TRBJ2-1; possibly TRBD2 for D (6 bases). This CDR3 region has 15 residues. Trimming took off 4 bases at V and 9 bases at J, with 20 bases between the two ends. Germline lookup yields CDR1 SGHRS and CDR2 YFSETQ. The CDR3 DNA follows: TGCGCCAGCAGCCAGAGAACGGGAGCAGCCATTGAGCAGTTCTTC. It codes for CASSQRTGAAIEQFF.

The rearrangement links TRBV7-9 to TRBJ1-1; possibly TRBD1 for D (6 bases). Germline V gene sequence: CDR1 SEHNR, CDR2 FQNEAQ (reference sequence). The V end lost 6 bases, the J end lost 5 bases, and 13 bases lay between the germline ends. The CDR3 consists of 13 residues. The CDR3 region is CASRPRGRTEAFF. DNA for the CDR3: TGTGCCAGCAGACCCAGGGGCCGTACTGAAGCTTTCTTT.

The chain couples TRBV29-1 to TRBJ1-6; TRBD1 matches 7 bases. The V and J ends lost 6 bases and 7 bases, in that order; junction bases with no gene match: 12. Germline CDR1 reads SQVTM; CDR2 reads ANQGSEA. CDR3 length: 15 amino acids. The CDR3 reads CSVHRGSVGNSPLHF. CDR3 DNA sequence: TGCAGCGTGCACAGGGGCTCTGTGGGGAATTCACCCCTCCACTTT.